Presented here are 19 T cell receptor beta chains from one specimen sequenced in a study of blood T cell repertoires in COVID-19. Using immunoSEQ multiplex PCR, the repertoire was profiled, and TCRdb retains in-frame clones only, with some absent. The sample holds 200,000 to 300,000 clones, about 82% seen once. Sequencing was performed on peripheral blood. Receptors originate from a woman in her sixties or seventies with active or convalescent COVID-19.

The DNA of the CDR3 is TGTGCCAGCAGCTTAGAGGGCGGGACCGAAGCTTTCTTT. It specifies CASSLEGGTEAFF. The chain employs TRBV7-9 and TRBJ1-1; D may be TRBD1 (5 bases). Trimming pared 1 base from V and 8 bases from J, leaving 11 bases between. The CDR3 is 13 residues long. Germline-derived CDR1 and CDR2 are SEHNR and FQNEAQ (reference sequence).

This clone was recorded a few times. The V call is TRBV3-1 (or the pseudogene TRBV3-2), the J call TRBJ2-1, with TRBD2 matching 8 bases. This CDR3 region has 15 residues. V lost 4 bases, J lost 5 bases, and 7 bases stayed unmatched. CDR1 is LGHDT, CDR2 YNNKEL, per germline (reference sequence). The CDR3, as DNA: TGTGCCAGCAGCCCCTCGGGACTAGTGAACAATGAGCAGTTCTTC. It codes for CASSPSGLVNNEQFF.

The rearrangement uses TRBV5-4 and TRBJ2-7; D unclear. The CDR3 loop spans 13 amino acids. In germline, CDR1 is SGHNT, CDR2 YYREEE (reference sequence). V dropped 2 bases and J dropped 0 bases, with 6 bases sitting between them. The CDR3 region has the DNA TGTGCCAGCAGCTTCTCTACCTCCTACGAGCAGTACTTC. Residues: CASSFSTSYEQYF.

The rearrangement links TRBV2 to TRBJ2-5, with a tentative D call TRBD2 (5 bases). Trimming removed 5 bases from V and 2 bases from J, with 15 bases in between. This CDR3 is 15 amino acids long. The germline gives CDR1 SNHLY, CDR2 FYNNEI. The CDR3 sequence: CASSSQRSPQETQYF. The CDR3 DNA reads as TGTGCCAGCAGTAGTCAGCGGTCGCCTCAAGAGACCCAGTACTTC.

J is TRBJ1-3 and V is TRBV2; D call uncertain. Germline V gene lookup returns CDR1 SNHLY and CDR2 FYNNEI. CDR3 length equals 14 residues. V lost 6 bases and J lost 0, with 9 bases in between. The CDR3 sequence: CASSLSLSGNTIYF. The CDR3 DNA follows: TGTGCCAGCAGCTTGTCACTCTCTGGAAACACCATATATTTT.

V gene TRBV19 combines with J gene TRBJ2-5; perhaps TRBD1 as D (6 bases). This CDR3 region has 13 residues. The V end lost 11 bases, the J end lost 5 bases, and 18 bases lay between the germline ends. Per germline, CDR1 LNHDA and CDR2 SQIVND (reference sequence). The CDR3 protein is CASGGVGGETQYF. Written as DNA, the CDR3 is TGTGCCTCTGGGGGCGTAGGGGGTGAGACCCAGTACTTC.

The genes are TRBV21-1 and TRBJ2-5; the table assigns TRBD1, which was not confirmed against the DNA. TRBV21-1 is noted as a pseudogene. CDR3 size: 16 residues. The CDR3 coding sequence is TGTGCCAGCAGCAAAGAGGACAGGGCAATCCAAGAGACCCAGTACTTC. Translation gives CASSKEDRAIQETQYF.

The chain has TRBV15 and TRBJ2-7; a weak D match, TRBD2 (6 bases). Trimming took off 5 bases at V and 2 bases at J, with 13 bases between the two ends. The germline V gene has CDR1 LNHNV and CDR2 YYDKDF (reference sequence). This CDR3 has 14 amino acids. CDR3: CATSPRDWAYEQYF. DNA of the CDR3: TGTGCCACCAGCCCCCGGGACTGGGCCTACGAGCAGTACTTC. Based on the CDR3 plus reference TRBV15 and TRBJ2-7, the full variable domain is DAMVIQNPRYQVTQFGKPVTLSCSQTLNHNVMYWYQQKSSQAPKLLFHYYDKDFNNEADTPDNFQSRRPNTSFCFLDIRSPGLGDTAMYLCATSPRDWAYEQYFGPGTRLTVT.

The sample holds a few counts of this clone. The genes are TRBV7-9 and TRBJ2-5, with a tentative D call TRBD1 (6 bases). The CDR3 is made up of 11 amino acids. The germline V gene encodes CDR1 SEHNR and CDR2 FQNEAQ (reference sequence). V gave up 5 bases and J gave up 8 bases, with 9 bases separating them. For the CDR3, the DNA is TGTGCCAGCAGCCCGGACAGAACCCAGTACTTC. Its protein product is CASSPDRTQYF.

The chain joins TRBV6-1 to TRBJ2-2, with 7 nucleotides matching TRBD2. The CDR3 is 19 amino acids. Per the germline V gene, CDR1 is MNHNS and CDR2 is SASEGT. With V trimmed by 0 bases and J by 2 bases, 12 bases remained unmatched. CDR3 in DNA: TGTGCCAGCAGTGAAGCGCTAGGGTGGCTAGCGGATAACACCGGGGAGCTGTTTTTT. Protein product: CASSEALGWLADNTGELFF.

The chain joins TRBV28 to TRBJ1-5, with D unclear. The CDR3 sequence is 14 residues long. V lost 7 bases, J lost 6 bases, and 16 bases lay in between. Germline V gene lookup returns CDR1 MDHEN and CDR2 SYDVKM. DNA of the CDR3: TGTGCCAGCATCCTTGAACGGGGAGTTCAGCCCCAGCATTTT. This sequence encodes CASILERGVQPQHF.

The genes are TRBV6-1 and TRBJ2-3, with D tentatively TRBD1 (6 bases). Trimming left V 0 bases short and J 6 bases short, with 10 bases between. Per germline, CDR1 MNHNS and CDR2 SASEGT. This CDR3 has 14 amino acids. CDR3 bases: TGTGCCAGCAGTGAAGCAGGGGGACGGGATACGCAGTATTTT. As protein: CASSEAGGRDTQYF.

This clone has just one count. The chain combines TRBV5-8 with TRBJ1-1, with a weak D call TRBD1 (6 bases). This CDR3 contains 12 residues. Germline V CDR1 and CDR2: SGHTS, YDEGEE. V was cut by 0 bases and J by 7 bases, with 7 bases left in between. This chain's CDR3 is CASSLVGGEAFF. The CDR3 DNA reads TGTGCCAGCAGCTTGGTAGGGGGTGAAGCTTTCTTT.

This sequence joins TRBV6-1 and TRBJ2-3; 8 nucleotides align to TRBD1. The CDR3 has 14 amino acids. Germline assignment: CDR1 MNHNS and CDR2 SASEGT. The V gene end was trimmed by 3 bases and the J gene end by 4 bases; junction bases not matched to a gene: 3. The CDR3 here is CASSDDRGPDTQYF. Here the CDR3 DNA reads TGTGCCAGCAGTGATGACAGGGGCCCAGATACGCAGTATTTT.

The chain links TRBV11-2 to TRBJ2-3; 12 nucleotides line up with TRBD2. Per germline, CDR1 SGHAT and CDR2 FQNNGV. V trimming: 1 base; J trimming: 8 bases; junction bases outside the gene matches: 7. The CDR3 is 16 amino acids. CDR3 residues: CASSLASSGGAGTQYF. Here the CDR3 DNA reads TGTGCCAGCAGCTTAGCATCTAGCGGGGGGGCCGGTACGCAGTATTTT.

V usage is TRBV2 and J usage is TRBJ2-3; perhaps TRBD2 as D (5 bases). The CDR3 runs to 15 residues. Trimming cost V 7 bases and J 1 base, with 15 bases left between them. Germline CDR1 is SNHLY and CDR2 is FYNNEI. CDR3 bases: TGTGCCAGCAATCAGGAGGAGGCTGGCACAGATACGCAGTATTTT. Translation gives CASNQEEAGTDTQYF.

The rearrangement joins TRBV25-1 to TRBJ2-2; TRBD2 agrees at 7 bases. CDR1 is MGHDK, CDR2 SYGVNS, per germline. The trim removed 3 bases at V and 7 bases at J, leaving 5 bases unmatched. The CDR3 loop spans 14 amino acids. CDR3: CASSDGASGGELFF. The DNA for the CDR3 is TGTGCCAGCAGTGACGGGGCTAGCGGCGGGGAGCTGTTTTTT.

In its sample, this clone was seen a few times. The rearrangement uses TRBV3-1 (or the pseudogene TRBV3-2) and TRBJ2-3; TRBD2 agrees at 7 bases. V dropped 6 bases and J dropped 5; count of bases not matched to a gene: 11. The germline V gene encodes CDR1 LGHDT and CDR2 YNNKEL (reference sequence). CDR3 length: 15 amino acids. Here the CDR3 DNA reads TGTGCCAGCAGTCGCTGGGCGGGAGATGGAGATACGCAGTATTTT. Protein: CASSRWAGDGDTQYF.

The rearrangement links TRBV4-1 to TRBJ1-4; TRBD1 might be the D (5 bases). The CDR3 spans 13 residues. Trimming shortened V by 4 bases and J by 10 bases, and 13 bases separated the two germline ends. Germline CDR1 and CDR2: MGHRA and YSYEKL. CDR3 bases: TGCGCCAGCAGCCTCGAAGGGGTGGGAAAACTGTTTTTT. It codes for CASSLEGVGKLFF.